Below, 10 T cell receptor beta chains from the same sample are listed, as sequenced in a study of OX40 agonist ivuxolimab in advanced cancers. Here immunoSEQ multiplex PCR was the method, and the copy in TCRdb shows in-frame clones only, minus some. The data contain more than 65,000 clones, around 84% of them singletons. The input for sequencing was CD4+ or CD8+ T cells sorted from blood, taken in a trial of the OX40 agonist ivuxolimab. The receptor set was obtained from an adult with an advanced solid tumor such as melanoma, head and neck, liver or kidney cancer.

The genes are TRBV4-1 and TRBJ2-5, with 9 bases lining up with TRBD2. Losses at the gene ends were 0 bases for V and 5 bases for J; bases not matched to a gene: 13. This CDR3 region has 18 residues. The V gene's germline CDR1 is MGHRA and CDR2 YSYEKL. CDR3 nucleotides: TGCGCCAGCAGCCAAGATCCGGGGAGCGGGGGGCTTAGGGAGACCCAGTACTTC. This encodes CASSQDPGSGGLRETQYF.

V is TRBV6-5 and J is TRBJ1-2; D may be TRBD1 (5 bases). The length of the CDR3 is 15 residues. Germline V gene sequence: CDR1 MNHEY, CDR2 SVGAGI. The V end lost 11 bases, the J end lost 0 bases, and 19 bases lay between the germline ends. The CDR3 sequence: CACTGWGLANYGYTF. CDR3 in DNA: TGTGCCTGCACTGGGTGGGGCCTAGCTAACTATGGCTACACCTTC.

The rearrangement links TRBV12-5 to TRBJ1-2, with D hard to call. CDR3 length equals 14 residues. Germline CDR1 LGHNT, CDR2 FRNRAP. Trimming removed 6 bases from V and 3 bases from J, with 14 bases in between. The CDR3 reads CASGGIIADYGYTF. DNA of the CDR3: TGTGCTAGTGGCGGAATCATTGCGGACTATGGCTACACCTTC.

This clone occurred a few times. One junction end does not reproduce the germline sequence, and a read error may be involved. V usage is TRBV2 and J usage is TRBJ2-1, with D possibly being TRBD2 (5 bases). The CDR3 sequence is 12 residues long. Germline lookup yields CDR1 SNHLY and CDR2 FYNNEI. The CDR3 loop reads CASREVGSEQFF. The CDR3 DNA reads as TGTGCCAGCAGGGAAGTGGGGAGTGAGCAGTTCTTC.

The rearrangement links TRBV5-1 to TRBJ2-1; 15 bases line up with TRBD2. V shed 4 bases and J 4 bases; nucleotides not matched to a gene: 6. This CDR3 is 17 amino acids long. Germline CDR1 is SGHRS and CDR2 is YFSETQ. The CDR3 nucleotides read TGCGCCAGCAGCCCTGGGACTAGCGGGGGGTTATACAATGAGCAGTTCTTC. This sequence encodes CASSPGTSGGLYNEQFF. The variable domain in full, with the rest retrieved from reference TRBV5-1 and TRBJ2-1, is KAGVTQTPRYLIKTRGQQVTLSCSPISGHRSVSWYQQTPGQGLQFLFEYFSETQRNKGNFPGRFSGRQFSNSRSEMNVSTLELGDSALYLCASSPGTSGGLYNEQFFGPGTRLTVL.

This rearrangement joins TRBV18 to TRBJ1-2; D possibly corresponds to TRBD1 (6 bases). CDR3 length: 12 residues. Trimming took 3 bases from V and 8 from J, leaving 10 bases between them. The V gene's germline CDR1 is KGHSH and CDR2 LQKENI. The CDR3 nucleotides read TGTGCCAGCTCACCGGACAGTCAGGGCTACACCTTC. Residues: CASSPDSQGYTF.

V gene TRBV29-1 combines with J gene TRBJ2-7; D might be TRBD2 (5 bases). The V and J ends lost 4 bases and 1 base respectively, with 11 bases between them. Germline V gene data show CDR1 as SQVTM and CDR2 as ANQGSEA. The CDR3 is 13 residues long. The CDR3 loop is CSVGAGVSYEQYF. CDR3 bases: TGCAGCGTTGGGGCGGGTGTTTCCTACGAGCAGTACTTC.

The genes are TRBV5-4 and TRBJ1-2, with 8 positions matching TRBD1. CDR1 SGHNT and CDR2 YYREEE come from the germline V gene (reference sequence). Trimming cost V 0 bases and J 4 bases; bases outside gene matches: 5. This CDR3 has 15 residues. CDR3 DNA: TGTGCCAGCAGCTTGGCTCAGGGACAGGCCTATGGCTACACCTTC. This encodes CASSLAQGQAYGYTF.

This chain links TRBV6-1 with TRBJ1-2; TRBD1 is a possible D gene (6 bases). Trimming took 3 bases from V and 4 from J, leaving 9 bases between them. There are 13 residues in the CDR3. Germline-derived CDR1 and CDR2 are MNHNS and SASEGT. CDR3 residues: CASSDGGPYGYTF. The CDR3 nucleotides are TGTGCCAGCAGTGATGGGGGGCCCTATGGCTACACCTTC.

This chain links TRBV7-8 with TRBJ1-1; TRBD1 might be the D (5 bases). This CDR3 has 13 residues. V gave up 0 bases and J gave up 8 bases, with 10 bases separating them. The germline CDR1 and CDR2 sequences are SGHVS and FQNEAQ. The CDR3: CASSLARGSEAFF. The CDR3 DNA reads TGTGCCAGCAGCTTAGCGCGGGGGTCAGAAGCTTTCTTT.